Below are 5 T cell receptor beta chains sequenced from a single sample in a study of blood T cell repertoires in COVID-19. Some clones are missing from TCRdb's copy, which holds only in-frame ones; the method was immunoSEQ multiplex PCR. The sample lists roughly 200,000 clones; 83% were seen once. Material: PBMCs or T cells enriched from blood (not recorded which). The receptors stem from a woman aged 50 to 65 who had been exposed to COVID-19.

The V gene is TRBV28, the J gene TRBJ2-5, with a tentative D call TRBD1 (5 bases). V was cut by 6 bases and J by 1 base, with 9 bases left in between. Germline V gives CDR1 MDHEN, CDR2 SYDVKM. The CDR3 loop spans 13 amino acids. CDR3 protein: CASRTELQETQYF. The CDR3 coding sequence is TGTGCCAGCAGGACAGAGCTCCAAGAGACCCAGTACTTC.

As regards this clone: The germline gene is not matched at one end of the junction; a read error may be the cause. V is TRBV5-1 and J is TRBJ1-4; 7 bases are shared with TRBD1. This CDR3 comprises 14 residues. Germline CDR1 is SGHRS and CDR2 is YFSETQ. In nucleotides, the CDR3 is TGCGCCAGCACCTTGGCCCCAGGGGGTGAAAAACTGTTTTTT. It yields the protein CASTLAPGGEKLFF.

The CDR3 DNA reads TGTGCCACCAGTGATCCCGGACTAGCGGACACAGATACGCAGTATTTT. This sequence encodes CATSDPGLADTDTQYF. The V call is TRBV24-1, the J call TRBJ2-3; TRBD2 matches at 10 bases. Germline CDR1 KGHDR, CDR2 SFDVKD. The CDR3 loop spans 16 amino acids. V shed 3 bases, J shed 2 bases, and the junction held 4 bases outside the gene matches.

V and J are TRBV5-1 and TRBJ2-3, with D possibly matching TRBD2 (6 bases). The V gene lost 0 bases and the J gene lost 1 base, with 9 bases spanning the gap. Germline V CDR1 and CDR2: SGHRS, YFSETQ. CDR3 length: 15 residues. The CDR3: CASSLAGARTDTQYF. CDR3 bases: TGCGCCAGCAGCTTGGCGGGAGCCCGCACAGATACGCAGTATTTT. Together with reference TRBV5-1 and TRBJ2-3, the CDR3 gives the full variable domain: KAGVTQTPRYLIKTRGQQVTLSCSPISGHRSVSWYQQTPGQGLQFLFEYFSETQRNKGNFPGRFSGRQFSNSRSEMNVSTLELGDSALYLCASSLAGARTDTQYFGPGTRLTVL.

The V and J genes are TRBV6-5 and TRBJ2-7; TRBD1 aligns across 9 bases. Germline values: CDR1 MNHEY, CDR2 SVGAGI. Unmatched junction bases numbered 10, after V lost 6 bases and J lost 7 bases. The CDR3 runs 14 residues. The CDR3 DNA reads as TGTGCCAGCAGACAGGGGGCGAGTGTTTCTGAGCAGTACTTC. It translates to CASRQGASVSEQYF.